This paragraph reports one T cell receptor beta chain. Antigen: not known. Sequencing used immunoSEQ multiplex PCR; TCRdb keeps in-frame clones, though not all of them. The table has 80,000 to 95,000 clones, about 88% seen once; the top ten hold roughly 7.2%. The data are from a study of T cell responses to AZD1222 COVID-19 vaccine. Study results and caveats: Reportedly, nearly half of unique spike TCRs recognized epitopes outside B.1.351/B.1.1.7 mutations. Baseline serology detected seropositivity in only a handful of AZD1222 recipients. There were mostly white British donors and more females than males, and clonal diversity was possibly underestimated. Spike-specific TCRs gained breadth and depth after people received two AZD1222 doses.

The material sequenced was peripheral blood, taken 28 days after the second AZD1222 dose. The receptor comes from an adult who received the AZD1222 COVID-19 vaccine.

CDR3 region: CASSEKVLALGTEAFF. As DNA, the CDR3 is TGTGCCAGCAGTGAAAAAGTATTAGCTTTGGGGACTGAAGCTTTCTTT. V usage is TRBV6-1 and J usage is TRBJ1-1; D gene uncertain. Between the trimmed V and J ends, which lost 2 bases and 5 bases, there was a span of 18 bases. Germline V gene sequence: CDR1 MNHNS, CDR2 SASEGT. This CDR3 is 16 amino acids long.